A single sample is the source of the 10 T cell receptor beta chains below, sequenced in a study of response to subunit inactivated influenza vaccine. MiXCR, run by TCRdb on the RT-PCR reads, gives a single entry per CDR3 protein. The sample consists of about 800,000 distinct CDR3 sequences, 21% of them appearing once. The sample in question was PBMCs from blood, obtained 5 days after vaccination. The receptors were gathered from a man in his fifties or sixties who received an inactivated influenza vaccine.

This clonotype was found many times. The chain couples TRBV12-3 or TRBV12-4 to TRBJ2-1; TRBD1 is a possible D gene (6 bases). The CDR3 is 15 residues long. Trimming left V 6 bases short and J 3 bases short, with 15 bases between. The CDR3 coding sequence is TGTGCCAGCAGGGGGGCAGACGGTATCTACAATGAGCAGTTCTTC. Translated, it gives CASRGADGIYNEQFF.

This clonotype was counted only a few times. This chain links TRBV11-3 with TRBJ2-7; 8 nucleotides line up with TRBD2. Trimming at V came to 5 bases and at J to 10 bases, leaving 10 bases not matched to a gene. The germline gives CDR1 SGHNT, CDR2 YENEEA. CDR3 size: 13 residues. The CDR3 region has the DNA TGTGCCAGCAGCCACCGGGGGGGCCGGGAACAGTACTTC. Its translation is CASSHRGGREQYF.

This chain uses TRBV12-3 or TRBV12-4 with TRBJ1-2, with 7 bases that match TRBD1. The CDR3 loop spans 13 amino acids. V shed 6 bases and J 13 bases; nucleotides not matched to a gene: 14. CDR3 in amino acids: CASSLGQPLYGTF. The CDR3 DNA follows: TGTGCCAGCAGCCTGGGACAGCCCCTATATGGCACCTTC.

In this sample, this clonotype turned up once. The CDR3 DNA is TGTGCCAGCAGCCCTACTTCGGAGGGCCACTCCTACAATGAGCAGTTCTTC. Protein product: CASSPTSEGHSYNEQFF. V and J are TRBV3-1 and TRBJ2-1, with D perhaps matching TRBD2 (6 bases). From germline, CDR1 is LGHDT and CDR2 YNNKEL (reference sequence). Trimming took off 4 bases at V and 0 bases at J, with 16 bases between the two ends. This CDR3 is built from 17 residues.

The chain has TRBV6-1 and TRBJ1-5, with D uncertain. Trimming took off 4 bases at V and 3 bases at J, with 10 bases between the two ends. CDR1 and CDR2 from the germline V gene are MNHNS and SASEGT. The CDR3 extends over 14 amino acids. For the CDR3, the DNA is TGTGCCAGCAGTGTGATAAGGGACAATCAGCCCCAGCATTTT. Translating it yields CASSVIRDNQPQHF.

The rearrangement joins TRBV7-9 to TRBJ1-1; D is possibly TRBD1 (5 bases). CDR3 length: 13 residues. V was trimmed by 5 bases and J by 10 bases, leaving 17 bases between them. Germline CDR1 SEHNR, CDR2 FQNEAQ (reference sequence). As DNA, the CDR3 is TGTGCCAGCAGCCTCAGGGATTCCCGGCGAGCTTTCTTT. This codes for CASSLRDSRRAFF.

This clonotype occurred a few times. V gene TRBV7-2 combines with J gene TRBJ2-1; D is perhaps TRBD2 (6 bases). The V end was cut by 5 bases, the J end by 8 bases, with 25 bases between. Germline loops: CDR1 SGHTA, CDR2 FQGNSA. The CDR3 sequence is 17 residues long. CDR3 loop: CASSVPTNRDWIHEQFF. CDR3 coding DNA: TGTGCCAGCAGCGTCCCAACCAACCGGGACTGGATTCATGAGCAGTTCTTC.

This clonotype was recorded at least ten times. This chain joins TRBV6-1 and TRBJ1-3, with a tentative D call TRBD1 (5 bases). CDR3 length equals 14 residues. Germline loops: CDR1 MNHNS, CDR2 SASEGT. Trimming took 6 bases from V and 4 from J, leaving 13 bases between them. CDR3 nucleotide sequence: TGTGCCAGCAGGGATGGACAAGACGGAAACACCATATATTTT. Its protein product is CASRDGQDGNTIYF.

This clonotype was recorded a few times. The chain joins TRBV7-2 to TRBJ1-1; TRBD1 is a possible D gene (6 bases). The germline V gene has CDR1 SGHTA and CDR2 FQGNSA. Trimming left V 5 bases short and J 4 bases short, with 14 bases between. The CDR3 has 14 residues. This chain's CDR3 is CASSPWGGGTEAFF. CDR3 bases: TGTGCCAGCAGCCCCTGGGGGGGCGGCACTGAAGCTTTCTTT.

The chain couples TRBV4-2 to TRBJ2-1; D gene uncertain. Germline V CDR1 and CDR2: LGHNA, YNFKEQ. V lost 0 bases to trimming and J lost 9 bases, with 9 bases between them. This CDR3 has 13 amino acids. The CDR3 DNA follows: TGTGCCAGCAGCCAAGACTGGGGTCGTGAGCAGTTCTTC. Residues: CASSQDWGREQFF.